This passage covers 3 T cell receptor beta chains from one sample sequenced in a study of CD4 T cells in relation to SARS-CoV-2 and coronaviruses. Repertoires were generated with immunoSEQ multiplex PCR, while TCRdb's copy carries only in-frame clones and drops some. The table lists under 30,000 clones, around 76% of them singletons, with more than 12% in the top ten. Unexposed donor CD4+ T cells date from about 2011-2019, before the COVID-19 pandemic. Isolation of CD4+ T cells took place after around eleven days in culture. These receptors' targets are unknown. Sequences were obtained from CD4+ T cells from PBMCs, cultured in vitro. These receptor sequences come from a human donor in good health.

This chain links TRBV5-4 with TRBJ2-2; 8 nucleotides agree with TRBD2. The CDR3 has 16 residues. Trimming took 4 bases from V and 6 from J; bases not matched to a gene: 11. Per germline, CDR1 SGHNT and CDR2 YYREEE (reference sequence). The CDR3 spells CASSPGGTRIPGELFF. The DNA of the CDR3 is TGTGCCAGCAGCCCCGGGGGGACTAGAATACCCGGGGAGCTGTTTTTT.

The chain carries TRBV7-2 and TRBJ1-3; 9 bases agree with TRBD1. Germline CDR1 and CDR2: SGHTA and FQGNSA. There are 15 residues in the CDR3. J gave up 8 bases and V 5 bases, and 10 bases lay outside the gene matches. This CDR3 reads CASSPGDRVRHTIYF. The CDR3 DNA reads as TGTGCCAGCAGCCCTGGGGACAGGGTCAGGCACACCATATATTTT. The full variable domain, completed using reference TRBV7-2 and TRBJ1-3, is GAGVSQSPSNKVTEKGKDVELRCDPISGHTALYWYRQSLGQGLEFLIYFQGNSAPDKSGLPSDRFSAERTGGSVSTLTIQRTQQEDSAVYLCASSPGDRVRHTIYFGEGSWLTVV.

The rearrangement joins TRBV3-1 (or the pseudogene TRBV3-2) to TRBJ2-3; no firm D call. CDR3 length: 15 amino acids. Trimming removed 4 bases at V and 2 bases at J, with 13 bases between. The V gene's germline CDR1 is LGHDT and CDR2 YNNKEL (reference sequence). CDR3: CASSPSLNPTDTQYF. CDR3 nucleotides: TGTGCCAGCAGCCCCTCTTTAAATCCCACAGATACGCAGTATTTT.